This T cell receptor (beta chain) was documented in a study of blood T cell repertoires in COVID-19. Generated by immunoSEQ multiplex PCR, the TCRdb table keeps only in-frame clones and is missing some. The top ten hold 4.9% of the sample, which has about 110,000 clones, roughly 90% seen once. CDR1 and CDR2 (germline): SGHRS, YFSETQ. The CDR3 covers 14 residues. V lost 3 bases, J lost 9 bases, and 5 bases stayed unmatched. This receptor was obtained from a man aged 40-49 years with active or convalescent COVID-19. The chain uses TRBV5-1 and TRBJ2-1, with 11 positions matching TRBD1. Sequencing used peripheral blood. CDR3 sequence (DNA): TGCGCCAGCAGCTACGGACAGGGGGCAAGTGAGCAGTTCTTC. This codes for CASSYGQGASEQFF.